A single sample is the source of the 15 T cell receptor beta chains below, sequenced in a study of blood T cell repertoires in COVID-19. Sequencing used immunoSEQ multiplex PCR; TCRdb keeps in-frame clones, though not all of them. The sample records some 450,000 clones, over 85% being singletons. Sequencing used peripheral blood. The receptors stem from a man between 18 and 29 years old with COVID-19, enrolled during active disease.

The V and J genes are TRBV11-2 and TRBJ1-5; 7 positions agree with TRBD1. CDR3 length: 13 amino acids. After removal of 5 bases from V and 10 bases from J, the junction contained 8 bases not matched to a gene. The germline gives CDR1 SGHAT, CDR2 FQNNGV. CDR3 nucleotide sequence: TGTGCCAGCAGCCCACGACAGGGAGGTCCCCAGCATTTT. As protein: CASSPRQGGPQHF. The whole variable domain, filled in from reference TRBV11-2 and TRBJ1-5, reads EAGVAQSPRYKIIEKRQSVAFWCNPISGHATLYWYQQILGQGPKLLIQFQNNGVVDDSQLPKDRFSAERLKGVDSTLKIQPAKLEDSAVYLCASSPRQGGPQHFGDGTRLSIL.

The chain joins TRBV5-5 to TRBJ1-1; D gene uncertain. This CDR3 region has 13 residues. With 0 bases removed from V and 4 bases from J, the gap between germline ends came to 7 bases. Germline V gives CDR1 SGHKS, CDR2 YYEKEE (reference sequence). This CDR3 reads CASSLGSSTEAFF. As DNA, the CDR3 is TGTGCCAGCAGCTTGGGGTCTAGCACTGAAGCTTTCTTT.

J is TRBJ2-7 and V is TRBV7-6; 14 nucleotides line up with TRBD2. The CDR3 contains 18 residues. The germline V gene has CDR1 SGHVS and CDR2 FNYEAQ. The trim removed 5 bases at V and 1 base at J, leaving 10 bases unmatched. DNA of the CDR3: TGTGCCAGCAGCGCCCTGACTAGCGGGGGGGCTTTATCCTACGAGCAGTACTTC. Its translation: CASSALTSGGALSYEQYF.

This clone was observed a few times. The same CDR3 can be traced to other DNA sequences in this sample. The chain couples TRBV19 to TRBJ2-7, with 8 bases that match TRBD1. After removal of 4 bases from V and 2 bases from J, the junction contained 4 bases not matched to a gene. Per germline, CDR1 LNHDA and CDR2 SQIVND (reference sequence). This CDR3 region has 14 residues. The CDR3 DNA sequence: TGTGCCAGTAGTACCGGACAGGGTGCCTACGAGCAGTACTTC. Translation: CASSTGQGAYEQYF.

The chain employs TRBV11-2 and TRBJ1-1; D perhaps matches TRBD1 (5 bases). The V gene's germline CDR1 is SGHAT and CDR2 FQNNGV. There are 12 residues in the CDR3. V lost 10 bases, J lost 11 bases, and 20 bases lay in between. Here the CDR3 DNA reads TGTGCCATCGGCGGGAGGGGAGGGAGGGCTTTCTTT. Protein: CAIGGRGGRAFF.

The chain uses TRBV27 and TRBJ2-7; 11 positions agree with TRBD2. The CDR3 runs to 14 residues. Germline assignment: CDR1 MNHEY and CDR2 SMNVEV (reference sequence). V lost 3 bases and J lost 4; bases outside the gene matches: 2. The CDR3 nucleotides are TGTGCCAGCAGTTTCGGGACTAGCGGATACGAGCAGTACTTC. This translates into CASSFGTSGYEQYF.

The chain uses TRBV5-1 and TRBJ2-2; TRBD1 agrees at 7 bases. Germline values: CDR1 SGHRS, CDR2 YFSETQ. Trimming at V came to 6 bases and at J to 3 bases, leaving 5 bases not matched to a gene. CDR3 length: 14 residues. CDR3 nucleotide sequence: TGCGCCAGCAACGAGGGGGCTTACACCGGGGAGCTGTTTTTT. It specifies CASNEGAYTGELFF.

This chain links TRBV14 with TRBJ2-1, with TRBD2 matching over 11 bases. Germline V gene lookup returns CDR1 SGHDN and CDR2 FVKESK. Germline trimming cut 1 base from V and 8 bases from J; bases unmatched to any gene: 13. This CDR3 contains 18 residues. The CDR3 coding sequence is TGTGCCAGCAGCCAAGTGAAGATAGCGGGGGGGTTGCGGGATGAGCAGTTCTTC. Amino acid sequence: CASSQVKIAGGLRDEQFF.

V gene TRBV12-3 or TRBV12-4 combines with J gene TRBJ1-6; D is possibly TRBD1 (6 bases). The germline V and J ends were trimmed by 7 bases and 7 bases, with 11 bases remaining between them. This CDR3 is 13 amino acids long. The CDR3 spells CASMGARNSPLHF. The CDR3, as DNA: TGTGCCAGCATGGGGGCGCGGAATTCACCCCTCCACTTT.

This chain links TRBV3-1 (or the pseudogene TRBV3-2) with TRBJ2-7; a possible D gene is TRBD2 (5 bases). Per germline, CDR1 LGHDT and CDR2 YNNKEL (reference sequence). The CDR3 is made up of 12 amino acids. V lost 4 bases to trimming and J lost 6 bases, with 10 bases between them. CDR3 nucleotides: TGTGCCAGCAGCCTCCGACGGGGCGAGCAGTACTTC. This sequence encodes CASSLRRGEQYF.

The chain is built from TRBV29-1 and TRBJ2-3; the D is unclear. The V end was cut by 5 bases, the J end by 0 bases, with 9 bases between. Per germline, CDR1 SQVTM and CDR2 ANQGSEA. This CDR3 contains 13 residues. CDR3 in amino acids: CSVKGRSTDTQYF. In nucleotides, the CDR3 is TGCAGCGTTAAAGGGCGGAGCACAGATACGCAGTATTTT.

V is TRBV5-1 and J is TRBJ2-3; 9 bases are a match to TRBD1. Germline V gene sequence: CDR1 SGHRS, CDR2 YFSETQ. V lost 2 bases to trimming and J lost 0 bases; unmatched junction nucleotides: 7. CDR3 length: 17 residues. The CDR3 DNA sequence: TGCGCCAGCAGCTTCCGGGACAGGGCCTCTAGCACAGATACGCAGTATTTT. Protein: CASSFRDRASSTDTQYF.

The V call is TRBV3-1 (or the pseudogene TRBV3-2), the J call TRBJ1-3; D gene unclear. There are 14 residues in the CDR3. V dropped 1 base and J dropped 2 bases, with 6 bases sitting between them. The germline CDR1 and CDR2 sequences are LGHDT and YNNKEL (reference sequence). This CDR3 is CASSQARAGNTIYF. CDR3 bases: TGTGCCAGCAGCCAAGCCCGCGCTGGAAACACCATATATTTT.

This clone appeared a single time. V usage is TRBV12-5 and J usage is TRBJ2-3, with D tentatively TRBD2 (6 bases). Trimming removed 2 bases at V and 6 bases at J, with 12 bases between. CDR3 length: 14 amino acids. CDR1 and CDR2 from the germline V gene are LGHNT and FRNRAP. The CDR3 DNA reads as TGTGCTAGTGGTTTGTCCGGGGGTGGGGATACGCAGTATTTT. Its protein is CASGLSGGGDTQYF.

The V call is TRBV7-9, the J call TRBJ1-3; TRBD1 agrees at 7 bases. Germline CDR1 SEHNR, CDR2 FQNEAQ (reference sequence). The CDR3 is 17 amino acids. V gave up 5 bases and J gave up 0 bases; unmatched junction bases: 10. The CDR3 sequence is CASSPVTGPSSGNTIYF. CDR3 DNA: TGTGCCAGCAGCCCCGTGACAGGGCCAAGCTCTGGAAACACCATATATTTT.